This passage covers 30 T cell receptor beta chains from one sample sequenced in a study of OX40 agonist ivuxolimab in advanced cancers. Assay used: immunoSEQ multiplex PCR; TCRdb lists only in-frame clones, some missing. The table lists some 41,000 clones, under 95% of them singletons. This specimen was CD4+ or CD8+ T cells sorted from blood, taken in a trial of the OX40 agonist ivuxolimab. All receptors derive from an adult with an advanced solid tumor such as melanoma, head and neck, liver or kidney cancer.

The V call is TRBV2, the J call TRBJ1-5, with a weak D call TRBD1 (5 bases). There are 15 residues in the CDR3. CDR1 and CDR2 (germline): SNHLY, FYNNEI. The V end lost 4 bases, the J end lost 0 bases, and 10 bases lay between the germline ends. The CDR3 here is CASSGQQYSNQPQHF. In DNA, the CDR3 is TGTGCCAGCAGTGGACAGCAATATAGCAATCAGCCCCAGCATTTT.

The chain carries TRBV28 and TRBJ2-2; D possibly corresponds to TRBD1 (7 bases). The V end was cut by 5 bases, the J end by 5 bases, with 18 bases between. There are 16 residues in the CDR3. CDR1 and CDR2 (germline): MDHEN, SYDVKM. Written as DNA, the CDR3 is TGTGCCAGCAGTCCTATGACAGGGAGGAAAACCGGGGAGCTGTTTTTT. Translation gives CASSPMTGRKTGELFF.

The chain carries TRBV29-1 and TRBJ2-7, with 9 bases aligning to TRBD1. The length of the CDR3 is 14 residues. From germline, CDR1 is SQVTM and CDR2 ANQGSEA. Trimming cost V 7 bases and J 3 bases; bases outside gene matches: 10. CDR3 loop: CSAEGTGRNYEQYF. The CDR3 DNA sequence: TGCAGCGCCGAAGGGACAGGGCGCAACTACGAGCAGTACTTC.

The CDR3 spells CASSLAQSVEQYF. The CDR3 bases are TGTGCCAGCAGCTTAGCCCAGAGTGTAGAGCAGTACTTC. The chain employs TRBV7-2 and TRBJ2-7; D unclear. The CDR3 spans 13 residues. V gave up 0 bases and J gave up 7 bases, with 10 bases separating them. Germline CDR1 reads SGHTA; CDR2 reads FQGNSA.

V usage is TRBV14 and J usage is TRBJ1-1; 7 bases match TRBD1. V trimming: 4 bases; J trimming: 5 bases; junction bases outside the gene matches: 7. CDR1 is SGHDN, CDR2 FVKESK, per germline. The CDR3 totals 14 residues. The CDR3 bases are TGTGCCAGCAGCCGATACAGGGGAGGGACTGAAGCTTTCTTT. Translation gives CASSRYRGGTEAFF.

The rearrangement uses TRBV9 and TRBJ1-2; D ambiguous. CDR3 length: 14 residues. Germline V CDR1 and CDR2: SGDLS, YYNGEE. V was clipped by 4 bases and J by 5 bases, with 15 bases between them. The CDR3 loop is CASSPAPGGYGYTF. The CDR3 DNA reads as TGTGCCAGCAGCCCCGCCCCCGGAGGTTATGGCTACACCTTC.

This clone showed up just once. The J gene is TRBJ1-2, the V gene TRBV5-1; D not certain. The V gene's germline CDR1 is SGHRS and CDR2 YFSETQ. The CDR3 covers 14 residues. The germline V and J ends were trimmed by 5 bases and 6 bases, with 17 bases remaining between them. CDR3 in amino acids: CASRAVPFYDGYTF. The CDR3 DNA sequence: TGCGCCAGCAGGGCAGTCCCCTTCTATGATGGCTACACCTTC.

V usage is TRBV9 and J usage is TRBJ2-7, with 11 bases that match TRBD1. V lost 0 bases and J lost 5; bases outside the gene matches: 10. The CDR3 totals 17 residues. From germline, CDR1 is SGDLS and CDR2 YYNGEE. The DNA for the CDR3 is TGTGCCAGCAGCGTAGGATTTGGACAGGGGGCCTTCCACGAGCAGTACTTC. Translating gives CASSVGFGQGAFHEQYF.

The rearrangement joins TRBV5-4 to TRBJ1-4; D may be TRBD1 (5 bases). This CDR3 spans 14 amino acids. CDR1 is SGHNT and CDR2 is YYREEE in the germline V gene (reference sequence). The V end lost 4 bases, the J end lost 5 bases, and 12 bases lay between the germline ends. The CDR3 sequence: CASSLTGENEKLFF. The CDR3 region has the DNA TGTGCCAGCAGCCTAACAGGTGAAAATGAAAAACTGTTTTTT.

The chain joins TRBV9 to TRBJ2-5; D might be TRBD2 (5 bases). There are 15 residues in the CDR3. The germline gives CDR1 SGDLS, CDR2 YYNGEE. V lost 3 bases and J lost 1, with 13 bases in between. The CDR3 DNA follows: TGTGCCAGCAGCGCCGAGGGCGGTCGCCAAGAGACCCAGTACTTC. Its protein is CASSAEGGRQETQYF.

This chain joins TRBV9 and TRBJ1-1; D might be TRBD1 (5 bases). The CDR3 runs 12 residues. Deletions cut 7 bases from V and 0 bases from J, with 7 bases between. Germline V CDR1 and CDR2: SGDLS, YYNGEE. CDR3 sequence: CASRGMNTEAFF. For the CDR3, the DNA is TGTGCCAGCCGGGGGATGAACACTGAAGCTTTCTTT.

The chain recombines TRBV28 with TRBJ1-1; perhaps TRBD1 as D (6 bases). Germline loops: CDR1 MDHEN, CDR2 SYDVKM. The length of the CDR3 is 14 residues. V lost 4 bases and J 4 bases, leaving 13 bases between the germline ends. As DNA, the CDR3 is TGTGCCAGCAGTTATAGGGGGGGGAGCACTGAAGCTTTCTTT. Residues: CASSYRGGSTEAFF.

This chain connects TRBV5-1 to TRBJ2-3; D is uncertain. This CDR3 is built from 15 residues. CDR1 is SGHRS, CDR2 YFSETQ, per germline. The V end lost 0 bases, the J end lost 0 bases, and 8 bases lay between the germline ends. The CDR3 loop is CASSLARTSTDTQYF. In DNA, the CDR3 is TGCGCCAGCAGCTTGGCAAGAACTAGCACAGATACGCAGTATTTT.

The chain links TRBV28 to TRBJ2-7; TRBD1 aligns across 7 bases. With 8 bases clipped from V and 6 bases from J, the junction kept 13 bases outside the gene matches. This CDR3 has 14 residues. Germline lookup yields CDR1 MDHEN and CDR2 SYDVKM. The CDR3 bases are TGTGCCAGCGGGGCCCCGGGACAGCGTTTCGAGCAGTACTTC. It specifies CASGAPGQRFEQYF. Filled out from reference TRBV28 and TRBJ2-7, the complete variable domain reads DVKVTQSSRYLVKRTGEKVFLECVQDMDHENMFWYRQDPGLGLRLIYFSYDVKMKEKGDIPEGYSVSREKKERFSLILESASTNQTSMYLCASGAPGQRFEQYFGPGTRLTVT.

This clone is a singleton in its sample. CDR3 in DNA: TGTGCCAGCAGTGCCCGTATATGGCCCGAGCAGTTCTTC. This gives the protein CASSARIWPEQFF. V gene TRBV28 combines with J gene TRBJ2-1; the D is unclear. Germline V gives CDR1 MDHEN, CDR2 SYDVKM. This CDR3 spans 13 amino acids. Trimming pared 5 bases from V and 10 bases from J, leaving 15 bases between.

This chain joins TRBV29-1 and TRBJ2-1; D is uncertain. Trimming removed 2 bases from V and 3 bases from J, with 17 bases in between. Germline V gene sequence: CDR1 SQVTM, CDR2 ANQGSEA. This CDR3 spans 16 amino acids. The CDR3 spells CSVEYWGNGDYNEQFF. The DNA of the CDR3 is TGCAGCGTTGAATATTGGGGTAATGGGGACTACAATGAGCAGTTCTTC.

This chain uses TRBV27 with TRBJ2-3; TRBD2 agrees at 10 bases. With 5 bases clipped from V and 6 bases from J, the junction kept 11 bases outside the gene matches. Germline lookup yields CDR1 MNHEY and CDR2 SMNVEV (reference sequence). The CDR3 totals 16 residues. CDR3 coding DNA: TGTGCCAGCAGTCGAGTAGCGGGGGGCGTTGGCGATACGCAGTATTTT. This codes for CASSRVAGGVGDTQYF.

Remarks on this clone: Sequence at one end of the junction differs from germline and may be a read error. V and J are TRBV7-7 and TRBJ1-1; no definite D call. The germline CDR1 and CDR2 sequences are SSHAT and FNYEAQ (reference sequence). The CDR3 totals 13 residues. CDR3 protein: CASSLWTNTEAFF. The CDR3, as DNA: TGTGCTAGCAGCTTATGGACGAACACTGAAGCTTTCTTT.

The chain uses TRBV15 and TRBJ1-2; D is undetermined. Germline V gives CDR1 LNHNV, CDR2 YYDKDF (reference sequence). V was pared by 1 base and J by 4 bases, with 13 bases between. This CDR3 region has 15 residues. The CDR3 region is CATSRGGEPSYGYTF. The CDR3 DNA is TGTGCCACCAGCAGAGGAGGCGAGCCAAGCTATGGCTACACCTTC. Variable domain in full (rest from reference TRBV15 and TRBJ1-2): DAMVIQNPRYQVTQFGKPVTLSCSQTLNHNVMYWYQQKSSQAPKLLFHYYDKDFNNEADTPDNFQSRRPNTSFCFLDIRSPGLGDTAMYLCATSRGGEPSYGYTFGSGTRLTVV.

This sequence joins TRBV2 and TRBJ1-5; 8 bases agree with TRBD1. CDR1 and CDR2 (germline): SNHLY, FYNNEI. The CDR3 runs to 17 residues. V lost 3 bases and J lost 1; bases outside the gene matches: 8. The CDR3 bases are TGTGCCAGCAGTGATGGGCCGGACAGGGTGAGCAATCAGCCCCAGCATTTT. Amino acids: CASSDGPDRVSNQPQHF.

The chain recombines TRBV4-1 with TRBJ2-7; 11 bases are shared with TRBD2. The germline V gene encodes CDR1 MGHRA and CDR2 YSYEKL. The CDR3 has 17 residues. With V trimmed by 1 base and J by 0 bases, 5 bases remained unmatched. This CDR3 reads CASSQGPTSGSSYEQYF. The DNA of the CDR3 is TGCGCCAGCAGCCAAGGTCCCACTAGCGGGAGCTCCTACGAGCAGTACTTC.

CDR3 loop: CASSELAVVQGKETQYF. CDR3 DNA sequence: TGTGCCAGCAGTGAACTGGCCGTTGTGCAGGGGAAAGAGACCCAGTACTTC. This chain connects TRBV25-1 to TRBJ2-5, with TRBD1 as a possible D gene (6 bases). The ends were cut back, 2 bases at V and 3 bases at J, with 19 bases in the middle. Germline V gene data show CDR1 as MGHDK and CDR2 as SYGVNS. The length of the CDR3 is 17 residues.

This clone has only one observation. This sequence joins TRBV7-8 and TRBJ2-1; D ambiguous. The CDR3 has 17 amino acids. The germline CDR1 and CDR2 sequences are SGHVS and FQNEAQ. V was trimmed by 1 base and J by 0 bases, leaving 13 bases between them. CDR3 DNA sequence: TGTGCCAGCAGCTTAGTTGTGAGGAGCAGCTCCTACAATGAGCAGTTCTTC. Protein product: CASSLVVRSSSYNEQFF.

The gene calls are TRBV19 and TRBJ2-1; TRBD1 is a possible D gene (5 bases). Trimming removed 5 bases at V and 2 bases at J, with 10 bases between. The CDR3 loop spans 14 amino acids. Germline V gives CDR1 LNHDA, CDR2 SQIVND (reference sequence). The CDR3 reads CASSPQDTYNEQFF. In nucleotides, the CDR3 is TGTGCCAGTAGTCCGCAGGACACCTACAATGAGCAGTTCTTC. Looking up the rest from reference TRBV19 and TRBJ2-1 gives the full variable domain: DGGITQSPKYLFRKEGQNVTLSCEQNLNHDAMYWYRQDPGQGLRLIYYSQIVNDFQKGDIAEGYSVSREKKESFPLTVTSAQKNPTAFYLCASSPQDTYNEQFFGPGTRLTVL.

The gene calls are TRBV11-2 and TRBJ2-4, with D perhaps matching TRBD1 or TRBD2 (7 bases each). Germline assignment: CDR1 SGHAT and CDR2 FQNNGV. Trimming removed 1 base at V and 8 bases at J, with 18 bases between. The CDR3 runs 16 residues. CDR3 region: CASSLAGRGPQDIQYF. Written as DNA, the CDR3 is TGTGCCAGCAGCTTAGCGGGGAGGGGGCCCCAGGACATTCAGTACTTC. The full variable domain, in which reference TRBV11-2 and TRBJ2-4 provide the parts outside the CDR3, is EAGVAQSPRYKIIEKRQSVAFWCNPISGHATLYWYQQILGQGPKLLIQFQNNGVVDDSQLPKDRFSAERLKGVDSTLKIQPAKLEDSAVYLCASSLAGRGPQDIQYFGAGTRLSVL.

CDR3 nucleotides: TGCGCCAGCAGCCAACGCTACGCAGGGAATCAGCCCCAGCATTTT. Translation gives CASSQRYAGNQPQHF. The V call is TRBV4-1, the J call TRBJ1-5, with D possibly TRBD1 on 5 matching bases. The CDR3 runs 15 residues. Trimming left V 2 bases short and J 4 bases short, with 12 bases between. Germline CDR1 MGHRA, CDR2 YSYEKL.

The chain carries TRBV29-1 and TRBJ2-2, with D unclear. The CDR3 sequence is 12 residues long. V gave up 7 bases and J gave up 3 bases, with 9 bases separating them. The germline gives CDR1 SQVTM, CDR2 ANQGSEA. The CDR3 nucleotides read TGCAGCGCAACGGGTCACACCGGGGAGCTGTTTTTT. Amino acid sequence: CSATGHTGELFF.

The chain couples TRBV28 to TRBJ2-1; the match to TRBD2 covers 10 bases. The CDR3 runs to 21 residues. The junction had 17 bases not matched to a gene; V was cut back by 3 bases and J by 0 bases. Germline V gene sequence: CDR1 MDHEN, CDR2 SYDVKM. The CDR3 sequence: CASSLVLAGEGGSSSYNEQFF. The DNA for the CDR3 is TGTGCCAGCAGTTTGGTTCTAGCGGGAGAAGGGGGGTCAAGCTCCTACAATGAGCAGTTCTTC.

The rearrangement joins TRBV5-4 to TRBJ2-5; 8 nucleotides match TRBD1. V shed 3 bases, J shed 5 bases, and the junction held 9 bases outside the gene matches. The V gene's germline CDR1 is SGHNT and CDR2 YYREEE (reference sequence). CDR3 length: 15 residues. The CDR3 protein is CASSSTGAGQETQYF. CDR3 sequence (DNA): TGTGCCAGCAGCTCGACAGGGGCGGGTCAGGAGACCCAGTACTTC.

The V gene is TRBV30, the J gene TRBJ2-7; 10 bases align to TRBD1. The CDR3 totals 19 residues. V shed 1 base and J 0 bases; nucleotides not matched to a gene: 15. Germline lookup yields CDR1 GTSNPN and CDR2 SVGIG (reference sequence). The CDR3 loop is CAWSDTLALRTGGSYEQYF. The CDR3 nucleotides read TGTGCCTGGAGTGACACCCTCGCACTTCGGACAGGGGGCTCCTACGAGCAGTACTTC. Drawing the rest from reference TRBV30 and TRBJ2-7, the complete variable domain is SQTIHQWPATLVQPVGSPLSLECTVEGTSNPNLYWYRQAAGRGLQLLFYSVGIGQISSEVPQNLSASRPQDRQFILSSKKLLLSDSGFYLCAWSDTLALRTGGSYEQYFGPGTRLTVT.